The source of this TCR beta chain is a study of cytotoxic CD8 clonotypes in ibrutinib-treated CLL. Study-level background: Response material was collected after a median 12 months of treatment, range 6 to 36. Mean productive templates were approximately 240,000; mean productive rearrangements were 94,082.

This clone occurred once. Unmatched junction bases numbered 6, after V lost 8 bases and J lost 6 bases. CDR1 is SNHLY, CDR2 FYNNEI, per germline. This CDR3 has 13 residues. Using immunoSEQ multiplex PCR, the repertoire was profiled, and TCRdb retains in-frame clones only, with some absent. The data contain 150,000 to 200,000 clones, over 75% of them singletons. This rearrangement joins TRBV2 to TRBJ1-1; 10 bases fit TRBD1. Source: PBMCs, taken at disease progression, from a patient treated with ibrutinib. The TCR originated in a human donor with chronic lymphocytic leukemia. CDR3 loop: CASRQGQGPEAFF. DNA for the CDR3: TGTGCCAGCCGCCAGGGACAGGGGCCTGAAGCTTTCTTT.